Each of the 10 T cell receptor beta chains below was sequenced from the same sample in a study of long-term antiretroviral therapy in people with HIV. They ran version v3.0 of the immunoSEQ assay at survey level. Measured with immunoSEQ multiplex PCR; TCRdb has only the in-frame clones, and not every one. The sample contains tens of thousands of clones, around 84% of which appear only once. This sample comprised unsorted PBMCs, obtained 0.8 years after starting antiretroviral therapy. The receptor source for this set is a woman between 18 and 29 years old with HIV.

This chain connects TRBV12-5 to TRBJ2-1; TRBD2 is a possible D gene (6 bases). V lost 2 bases and J 6 bases, leaving 14 bases between the germline ends. Per the germline V gene, CDR1 is LGHNT and CDR2 is FRNRAP. There are 15 residues in the CDR3. The CDR3 here is CASGLSGRNGNEQFF. The CDR3, as DNA: TGTGCTAGTGGTTTGAGCGGGCGAAACGGCAATGAGCAGTTCTTC.

The chain links TRBV28 to TRBJ1-5; no firm D call. Germline V gene sequence: CDR1 MDHEN, CDR2 SYDVKM. V shed 3 bases and J shed 10 bases, with 7 bases lying between them. This CDR3 spans 11 amino acids. The CDR3 protein is CASSFPAPQHF. The CDR3 coding sequence is TGTGCCAGCAGTTTCCCAGCCCCCCAGCATTTT.

The chain links TRBV27 to TRBJ1-2, with D tentatively TRBD1 (6 bases). The germline V and J ends were trimmed by 6 bases and 6 bases, with 17 bases remaining between them. In germline, CDR1 is MNHEY, CDR2 SMNVEV (reference sequence). The CDR3 length is 14 residues. The CDR3 sequence: CASRVQGMGDGYTF. CDR3 coding DNA: TGTGCCAGCAGGGTCCAGGGGATGGGGGATGGCTACACCTTC.

The V call is TRBV7-6, the J call TRBJ1-2; TRBD1 aligns across 9 bases. Germline CDR1 and CDR2: SGHVS and FNYEAQ. Trimming removed 0 bases from V and 3 bases from J; junction bases left unmatched: 5. The length of the CDR3 is 16 residues. CDR3 coding DNA: TGTGCCAGCAGCTTAGCAGGGACAGGGTTAGACTATGGCTACACCTTC. Residues: CASSLAGTGLDYGYTF.

This clone was found a few times. The rearrangement links TRBV19 to TRBJ1-2, with TRBD1 matching 8 bases. V was clipped by 4 bases and J by 3 bases; unmatched bases: 4. Germline V lookup: CDR1 LNHDA, CDR2 SQIVND (reference sequence). The CDR3 runs to 14 residues. CDR3 sequence reads: CASSTPGQDYGYTF. CDR3 DNA: TGTGCCAGTAGTACCCCGGGACAGGACTATGGCTACACCTTC.

The V gene is TRBV7-9, the J gene TRBJ2-2; the D call may be TRBD1 or TRBD2 (5 bases each). Germline V gives CDR1 SEHNR, CDR2 FQNEAQ (reference sequence). The CDR3 spans 15 residues. V was trimmed by 7 bases and J by 5 bases, leaving 17 bases between them. CDR3 nucleotide sequence: TGTGCCAGCAATTTTGGGGGAACGAGTACCGGGGAGCTGTTTTTT. The encoded protein is CASNFGGTSTGELFF. Variable domain in full (rest from reference TRBV7-9 and TRBJ2-2): DTGVSQNPRHKITKRGQNVTFRCDPISEHNRLYWYRQTLGQGPEFLTYFQNEAQLEKSRLLSDRFSAERPKGSFSTLEIQRTEQGDSAMYLCASNFGGTSTGELFFGEGSRLTVL.

J is TRBJ2-3 and V is TRBV6-5; D remains unclear. The CDR3 runs to 12 residues. V gave up 0 bases and J gave up 5 bases, with 3 bases separating them. Germline CDR1 is MNHEY and CDR2 is SVGAGI. The CDR3 sequence: CASSYSGDTQYF. CDR3 coding DNA: TGTGCCAGCAGTTACTCCGGAGATACGCAGTATTTT.

CDR3 residues: CASSLIIGTEAFF. The DNA for the CDR3 is TGTGCCAGCAGCCTGATAATTGGCACTGAAGCTTTCTTT. This rearrangement joins TRBV7-9 to TRBJ1-1; no clear D gene. Germline V gives CDR1 SEHNR, CDR2 FQNEAQ (reference sequence). Trimming stripped 5 bases from V and 4 bases from J, with 11 bases between. The CDR3 has 13 amino acids. The complete variable domain, with remaining parts taken from reference TRBV7-9 and TRBJ1-1, reads DTGVSQNPRHKITKRGQNVTFRCDPISEHNRLYWYRQTLGQGPEFLTYFQNEAQLEKSRLLSDRFSAERPKGSFSTLEIQRTEQGDSAMYLCASSLIIGTEAFFGQGTRLTVV.

CDR3 residues: CASSLPGSGSNTGELFF. The CDR3 nucleotides read TGTGCCAGCAGCTTACCAGGGTCGGGTAGTAACACCGGGGAGCTGTTTTTT. The V gene is TRBV7-2, the J gene TRBJ2-2; the D gene is possibly TRBD1 (5 bases). Germline V gives CDR1 SGHTA, CDR2 FQGNSA. The CDR3 is made up of 17 amino acids. Trimming took off 2 bases at V and 2 bases at J, with 15 bases between the two ends. The full variable domain, with the rest looked up from reference TRBV7-2 and TRBJ2-2, is GAGVSQSPSNKVTEKGKDVELRCDPISGHTALYWYRQSLGQGLEFLIYFQGNSAPDKSGLPSDRFSAERTGGSVSTLTIQRTQQEDSAVYLCASSLPGSGSNTGELFFGEGSRLTVL.

The chain uses TRBV6-5 and TRBJ2-3; TRBD2 matches 12 bases. This CDR3 spans 16 amino acids. Germline lookup yields CDR1 MNHEY and CDR2 SVGAGI. The ends lost 4 bases at V and 4 bases at J; junction bases unmatched: 6. DNA for the CDR3: TGTGCCAGCAGTTCACCGGGACTAGCGGGTTCAGATACGCAGTATTTT. This translates into CASSSPGLAGSDTQYF.